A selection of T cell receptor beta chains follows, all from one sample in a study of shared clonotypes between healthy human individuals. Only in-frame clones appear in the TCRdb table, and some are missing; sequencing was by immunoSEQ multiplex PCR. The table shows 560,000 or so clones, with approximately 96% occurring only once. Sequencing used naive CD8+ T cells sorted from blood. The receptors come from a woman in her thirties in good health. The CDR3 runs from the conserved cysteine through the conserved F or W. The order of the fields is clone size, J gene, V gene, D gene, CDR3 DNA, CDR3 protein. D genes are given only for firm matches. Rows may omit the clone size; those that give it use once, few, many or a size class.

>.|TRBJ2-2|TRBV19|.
TGTGCCAGTAGTATGGTTCCCGGGGAGCTGTTTTTT
CASSMVPGELFF
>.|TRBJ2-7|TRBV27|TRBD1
TGTGCCAGCAGTTTTTCCACAGGGGTAGGCGAGCAGTACTTC
CASSFSTGVGEQYF
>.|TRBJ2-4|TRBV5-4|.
TGTGCCAGCAGCTTGGTCCTGGGTGGGGACATTCAGTACTTC
CASSLVLGGDIQYF
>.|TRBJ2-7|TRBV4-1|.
TGCGCCAGCAGCAACACACCTGCCCCGAGCTACGAGCAGTACTTC
CASSNTPAPSYEQYF
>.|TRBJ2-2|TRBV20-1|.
TGCAGTGCTAGACTGGTCCGGGAGCTGTTTTTT
CSARLVRELFF
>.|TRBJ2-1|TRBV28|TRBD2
TGTGCCAGCAGTCCCTTAGCGGGAGGGCCCTCCTACAATGAGCAGTTCTTC
CASSPLAGGPSYNEQFF
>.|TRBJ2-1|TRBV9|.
TGTGCCAGCAGCGTAGCCGGGCTAGGATACAATGAGCAGTTCTTC
CASSVAGLGYNEQFF
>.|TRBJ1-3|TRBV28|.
TGTGCCAGCAGCCCACGGGGCTCTGGAAACACCATATATTTT
CASSPRGSGNTIYF
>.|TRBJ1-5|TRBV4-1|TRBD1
TGCGCCAGCAGCCATTTCTCCGGGACAGGGGGTTATAGCAATCAGCCCCAGCATTTT
CASSHFSGTGGYSNQPQHF
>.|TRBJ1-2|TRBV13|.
TGTGCCAGCAGCTCTCAAACGTCGACGGGTTTAGGTGGCTACACCTTC
CASSSQTSTGLGGYTF
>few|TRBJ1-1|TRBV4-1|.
TGCGCCAGCAGCCAATGGGGGAGCACTGAAGCTTTCTTT
CASSQWGSTEAFF
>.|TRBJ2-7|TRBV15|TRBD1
TGTGCCACCAGCACCTCAAGGACAGGGATGTTCGGCGAGCAGTACTTC
CATSTSRTGMFGEQYF
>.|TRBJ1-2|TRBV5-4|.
TGTGCCAGCAGCTCAGATTTGACCTTTAGCTATGGCTACACCTTC
CASSSDLTFSYGYTF